The source of this T cell receptor (beta chain) is a study of cytomegalovirus exposure and HLA in healthy donors. Regarding the study as a whole: Some V segments (TRBV6-2 and TRBV6-3 among them) were excluded as indistinguishable. Reports indicated that the classifier achieved high specificity and sensitivity in diagnosing cytomegalovirus status. Cytomegalovirus association was assigned to about 150 TCR beta chains.

This CDR3 region has 18 residues. CDR1 MNHEY and CDR2 SMNVEV come from the germline V gene (reference sequence). It was with 60 Vbeta and 13 Jbeta primers that the PCR ran. Data came from immunoSEQ multiplex PCR; TCRdb stores just in-frame clones and leaves some out. The table shows some 190,000 clones, with approximately 90% occurring only once. With respect to this clone: The antigen remains unidentified. The junction shows a germline mismatch at one end, possibly a read error.

This TCR came from a boy between 2 and 15 years old in good health and CMV-seronegative. Sequencing was carried out using PBMCs. This sequence joins TRBV27 and TRBJ1-4; unclear D gene. The CDR3 reads CVSSPTSVLTATNEKLFF. CDR3 DNA sequence: TGTGTCAGCAGTCCGACGTCAGTTTTAACAGCAACTAATGAAAAACTGTTTTTT. The complete variable domain, with remaining parts taken from reference TRBV27 and TRBJ1-4, reads EAQVTQNPRYLITVTGKKLTVTCSQNMNHEYMSWYRQDPGLGLRQIYYSMNVEVTDKGDVPEGYKVSRKEKRNFPLILESPSPNQTSLYFCVSSPTSVLTATNEKLFFGSGTQLSVL.